This T cell receptor (beta chain) was identified during a study of technical replicates of blood from a handful of donors. The V segment lost 3 bases and the J segment 7 bases; nucleotides outside the gene matches: 8. The CDR3 has 14 amino acids. Germline V gene sequence: CDR1 SGHAT, CDR2 FQNNGV. TCRdb keeps only in-frame clones here, not all; method: immunoSEQ multiplex PCR. Seen here are 84,000 or so clones, roughly 94% observed once, and the top ten hold 0.2% to 0.3%. Specimen: T cells isolated from PBMCs. This TCR derives from a human donor in good health. The chain combines TRBV11-2 with TRBJ2-5; 7 bases agree with TRBD1. In nucleotides, the CDR3 is TGTGCCAGCAGCTTGGACAGGCTCCGGGGGACCCAGTACTTC. Residues: CASSLDRLRGTQYF. The variable domain in full, with the rest retrieved from reference TRBV11-2 and TRBJ2-5, is EAGVAQSPRYKIIEKRQSVAFWCNPISGHATLYWYQQILGQGPKLLIQFQNNGVVDDSQLPKDRFSAERLKGVDSTLKIQPAKLEDSAVYLCASSLDRLRGTQYFGPGTRLLVL.